These 30 T cell receptor beta chains originate from one sample sequenced in a study of T cell changes during pregnancy in multiple sclerosis. The method was immunoSEQ multiplex PCR; TCRdb's version includes in-frame clones alone and lacks a portion of them. This table has over 40,000 clones, 70% to 90% appearing once. This sample comprised CD8+ T cells from peripheral blood mononuclear cells, obtained after pregnancy. The origin of the receptors is a female donor in good health, enrolled as a control in a pregnancy study.

This clone was seen once. The V gene is TRBV6-4, the J gene TRBJ2-1, with TRBD2 identical over 12 bases. The CDR3 sequence is 15 residues long. Germline assignment: CDR1 MRHNA and CDR2 SNTAGT. With 4 bases clipped from V and 6 bases from J, the junction kept 4 bases outside the gene matches. The chain's CDR3 is CASSASGGAVNEQFF. The CDR3 DNA follows: TGTGCCAGCAGTGCTAGCGGGGGGGCTGTCAATGAGCAGTTCTTC.

The rearrangement joins TRBV7-6 to TRBJ1-2; possibly TRBD1 for D (5 bases). The CDR3 is 14 amino acids. CDR1 SGHVS and CDR2 FNYEAQ come from the germline V gene. Trimming shortened V by 1 base and J by 0 bases, and 6 bases separated the two germline ends. The CDR3 sequence: CASSLDRTNYGYTF. CDR3 sequence (DNA): TGTGCCAGCAGCTTAGACAGGACTAACTATGGCTACACCTTC. The whole variable domain, remainder taken from reference TRBV7-6 and TRBJ1-2, is GAGVSQSPRYKVTKRGQDVALRCDPISGHVSLYWYRQALGQGPEFLTYFNYEAQQDKSGLPNDRFSAERPEGSISTLTIQRTEQRDSAMYRCASSLDRTNYGYTFGSGTRLTVV.

The chain combines TRBV5-5 with TRBJ2-5; maybe TRBD1 (7 bases). Germline CDR1 reads SGHKS; CDR2 reads YYEKEE (reference sequence). Trimming shortened V by 1 base and J by 5 bases, and 12 bases separated the two germline ends. The CDR3 is 14 amino acids. The CDR3 DNA follows: TGTGCCAGCAGCTTGAGGCAGGGGGGTGAGACCCAGTACTTC. It encodes CASSLRQGGETQYF.

The V call is TRBV7-6, the J call TRBJ2-5; 7 bases are shared with TRBD2. V lost 0 bases, J lost 5 bases, and 6 bases stayed unmatched. Germline values: CDR1 SGHVS, CDR2 FNYEAQ. The CDR3 totals 15 residues. CDR3 protein: CASSLAGGARETQYF. CDR3 in DNA: TGTGCCAGCAGCTTAGCGGGAGGGGCCAGGGAGACCCAGTACTTC.

The chain carries TRBV15 and TRBJ2-7; TRBD2 matches at 11 bases. The CDR3 has 14 amino acids. From germline, CDR1 is LNHNV and CDR2 YYDKDF (reference sequence). V dropped 1 base and J dropped 8; count of bases not matched to a gene: 4. The CDR3 sequence: CATSRALAGDKQYF. The CDR3 nucleotides are TGTGCCACCAGCAGAGCACTAGCGGGGGATAAGCAGTACTTC.

In nucleotides, the CDR3 is TGTGCCAGCAGCTTCGGCCAGGAGGTTACCCAGTACTTC. Protein sequence: CASSFGQEVTQYF. This sequence joins TRBV7-9 and TRBJ2-5; D is possibly TRBD2 (5 bases). Germline-derived CDR1 and CDR2 are SEHNR and FQNEAQ (reference sequence). The CDR3 length is 13 residues. The V end was cut by 3 bases, the J end by 8 bases, with 13 bases between. The full variable domain, in which reference TRBV7-9 and TRBJ2-5 provide the parts outside the CDR3, is DTGVSQNPRHKITKRGQNVTFRCDPISEHNRLYWYRQTLGQGPEFLTYFQNEAQLEKSRLLSDRFSAERPKGSFSTLEIQRTEQGDSAMYLCASSFGQEVTQYFGPGTRLLVL.

The V and J genes are TRBV10-3 and TRBJ1-2, with a tentative D call TRBD1 (6 bases). CDR3 length: 14 amino acids. Germline CDR1 and CDR2: ENHRY and SYGVKD. Trimming stripped 10 bases from V and 4 bases from J, with 19 bases between. CDR3 loop: CATTRDTTFYGYTF. As DNA, the CDR3 is TGTGCCACCACAAGGGACACCACGTTCTATGGCTACACCTTC.

CDR3 sequence reads: CASSVLPGQGYEQYF. The CDR3 region has the DNA TGTGCCAGCAGTGTCTTACCGGGACAGGGTTACGAGCAGTACTTC. This chain joins TRBV27 and TRBJ2-7, with 9 bases that match TRBD1. V dropped 5 bases and J dropped 4; count of bases not matched to a gene: 9. Germline V CDR1 and CDR2: MNHEY, SMNVEV (reference sequence). The CDR3 is 15 amino acids.

CDR3 nucleotide sequence: TGTGCCAGCATCGACAGGGGAACCGGGGAGCTGTTTTTT. Translation gives CASIDRGTGELFF. The rearrangement joins TRBV5-4 to TRBJ2-2; 8 positions match TRBD1. CDR1 is SGHNT and CDR2 is YYREEE in the germline V gene (reference sequence). The CDR3 sequence is 13 residues long. Losses at the gene ends were 6 bases for V and 5 bases for J; bases not matched to a gene: 3.

This chain links TRBV6-5 with TRBJ2-5; maybe TRBD2 (5 bases). Germline CDR1 MNHEY, CDR2 SVGAGI. CDR3 size: 14 residues. V was cut by 2 bases and J by 4 bases, with 11 bases left in between. The CDR3 region is CASSYGERSETQYF. DNA for the CDR3: TGTGCCAGCAGTTACGGGGAGAGGTCAGAGACCCAGTACTTC.

The chain uses TRBV7-6 and TRBJ1-3; maybe TRBD1 (5 bases). V was pared by 8 bases and J by 6 bases, with 14 bases between. Germline values: CDR1 SGHVS, CDR2 FNYEAQ. The CDR3 has 13 residues. The CDR3 spells CASSRGEANTIYF. The CDR3, as DNA: TGTGCCAGCTCTCGGGGGGAGGCAAACACCATATATTTT.

The chain couples TRBV6-5 to TRBJ2-2; TRBD2 matches 10 bases. This CDR3 spans 16 amino acids. Germline loops: CDR1 MNHEY, CDR2 SVGAGI. V was pared by 6 bases and J by 6 bases, with 10 bases of the junction left unmatched. CDR3 sequence reads: CASRYQRGGVPGELFF. The CDR3 DNA follows: TGTGCCAGCAGGTACCAGCGGGGGGGCGTCCCCGGGGAGCTGTTTTTT.

The gene calls are TRBV28 and TRBJ1-4, with TRBD1 matching over 9 bases. The V segment lost 5 bases and the J segment 1 base; nucleotides outside the gene matches: 11. Germline loops: CDR1 MDHEN, CDR2 SYDVKM. This CDR3 comprises 18 residues. CDR3 in amino acids: CASSMDDRGWGTNEKLFF. The CDR3 DNA reads TGTGCCAGCAGTATGGACGACAGGGGGTGGGGAACTAATGAAAAACTGTTTTTT. The complete variable domain, with remaining parts taken from reference TRBV28 and TRBJ1-4, reads DVKVTQSSRYLVKRTGEKVFLECVQDMDHENMFWYRQDPGLGLRLIYFSYDVKMKEKGDIPEGYSVSREKKERFSLILESASTNQTSMYLCASSMDDRGWGTNEKLFFGSGTQLSVL.

This chain links TRBV5-1 with TRBJ1-1; D perhaps matches TRBD1 (5 bases). CDR3 length equals 15 residues. V dropped 0 bases and J dropped 6 bases, with 15 bases sitting between them. Germline V gene sequence: CDR1 SGHRS, CDR2 YFSETQ. The CDR3: CASSLAETGTPEAFF. The CDR3 nucleotides are TGCGCCAGCAGCTTGGCCGAAACAGGAACCCCTGAAGCTTTCTTT.

The rearrangement links TRBV29-1 to TRBJ1-1; TRBD1 is a possible D gene (5 bases). The germline V gene encodes CDR1 SQVTM and CDR2 ANQGSEA. Trimming took off 7 bases at V and 7 bases at J, with 16 bases between the two ends. There are 12 residues in the CDR3. This CDR3 is CSGGGTADEAFF. CDR3 DNA sequence: TGCAGCGGGGGGGGGACGGCAGATGAAGCTTTCTTT.

The chain joins TRBV18 to TRBJ1-1; D not resolved. V was clipped by 1 base and J by 0 bases, with 12 bases between them. CDR3 length: 16 amino acids. Germline V gives CDR1 KGHSH, CDR2 LQKENI. CDR3 coding DNA: TGTGCCAGCTCACCACAATCCCTGGGAGTGAACACTGAAGCTTTCTTT. Translation: CASSPQSLGVNTEAFF.

J is TRBJ2-4 and V is TRBV4-3; 15 bases agree with TRBD2. The CDR3 is made up of 19 amino acids. The V segment lost 1 base and the J segment 1 base; nucleotides outside the gene matches: 5. Germline V gene data show CDR1 as LGHNA and CDR2 as YSLEER. CDR3 region: CASSQGTSGGAPAKNIQYF. The CDR3 DNA follows: TGCGCCAGCAGCCAAGGGACTAGCGGGGGGGCACCCGCCAAAAACATTCAGTACTTC.

The genes are TRBV4-3 and TRBJ2-5; no definite D call. This CDR3 is 15 amino acids long. Germline CDR1 and CDR2: LGHNA and YSLEER. With 4 bases removed from V and 2 bases from J, the gap between germline ends came to 14 bases. The CDR3 coding sequence is TGCGCCAGCAGCCCGGGTCTGCTTACTCAAGAGACCCAGTACTTC. This gives the protein CASSPGLLTQETQYF.

This sequence joins TRBV6-5 and TRBJ2-5; 9 positions agree with TRBD2. The ends lost 10 bases at V and 2 bases at J; junction bases unmatched: 8. The CDR3 has 14 residues. Germline V CDR1 and CDR2: MNHEY, SVGAGI. CDR3 region: CATLAGARQETQYF. The CDR3 DNA follows: TGTGCCACCTTAGCGGGGGCCCGGCAAGAGACCCAGTACTTC.

This sequence joins TRBV9 and TRBJ2-7; 9 bases are a match to TRBD1. The V gene end was trimmed by 0 bases and the J gene end by 6 bases; junction bases not matched to a gene: 7. CDR1 and CDR2 (germline): SGDLS, YYNGEE. This CDR3 has 15 residues. CDR3 DNA: TGTGCCAGCAGCGTAGGTCGACAGGGGGGGGCCGAGCAGTACTTC. Translated, it gives CASSVGRQGGAEQYF.

The gene calls are TRBV7-9 and TRBJ2-5, with a tentative D call TRBD2 (5 bases). The CDR3 length is 13 residues. The V end was cut by 7 bases, the J end by 5 bases, with 14 bases between. CDR1 is SEHNR and CDR2 is FQNEAQ in the germline V gene (reference sequence). DNA of the CDR3: TGTGCCAGCATCCCGGCGGGTTCGGAGACCCAGTACTTC. Protein sequence: CASIPAGSETQYF.

V and J are TRBV7-6 and TRBJ2-1; 10 bases match TRBD2. CDR3 length: 16 residues. Losses at the gene ends were 2 bases for V and 3 bases for J; bases not matched to a gene: 4. Looked up from germline, CDR1 is SGHVS and CDR2 is FNYEAQ. The CDR3, as DNA: TGTGCCAGCAGCTTACTAGCGGGGGTCCTCTACAATGAGCAGTTCTTC. It is translated as CASSLLAGVLYNEQFF.

V is TRBV15 and J is TRBJ1-1; possibly TRBD1 for D (5 bases). CDR1 and CDR2 from the germline V gene are LNHNV and YYDKDF (reference sequence). This CDR3 is built from 15 residues. Trimming removed 2 bases from V and 0 bases from J, with 10 bases in between. CDR3 bases: TGTGCCACCAGCAGAATGGACACTATGAACACTGAAGCTTTCTTT. This translates into CATSRMDTMNTEAFF.

The V and J genes are TRBV27 and TRBJ2-3; 7 bases match TRBD1. CDR3 length: 15 residues. Germline CDR1 and CDR2: MNHEY and SMNVEV (reference sequence). The ends lost 5 bases at V and 1 base at J; junction bases unmatched: 6. The CDR3 DNA follows: TGTGCCAGCAGTGCCCGACAGGGCGGCACAGATACGCAGTATTTT. This gives the protein CASSARQGGTDTQYF.

V gene TRBV4-2 combines with J gene TRBJ2-2, with 9 bases that match TRBD2. The junction had 8 bases not matched to a gene; V was cut back by 0 bases and J by 9 bases. In germline, CDR1 is LGHNA, CDR2 YNFKEQ. This CDR3 contains 16 residues. CDR3 in amino acids: CASSQDRLAGYRELFF. The CDR3 DNA follows: TGTGCCAGCAGCCAAGATCGGCTAGCGGGGTACCGGGAGCTGTTTTTT.

The chain employs TRBV19 and TRBJ1-2, with a weak D call TRBD1 (6 bases). The CDR3 totals 12 residues. The ends were cut back, 5 bases at V and 4 bases at J, with 8 bases in the middle. The germline V gene encodes CDR1 LNHDA and CDR2 SQIVND (reference sequence). CDR3 sequence (DNA): TGTGCCAGTAGTGGACAGAGCTATGGCTACACCTTC. Translating gives CASSGQSYGYTF. Complete variable domain (other parts from reference TRBV19 and TRBJ1-2): DGGITQSPKYLFRKEGQNVTLSCEQNLNHDAMYWYRQDPGQGLRLIYYSQIVNDFQKGDIAEGYSVSREKKESFPLTVTSAQKNPTAFYLCASSGQSYGYTFGSGTRLTVV.

The table lists this clone with a few counts. The J gene is TRBJ1-2, the V gene TRBV2; D remains unclear. CDR1 and CDR2 (germline): SNHLY, FYNNEI. Trimming took off 10 bases at V and 3 bases at J, with 12 bases between the two ends. This CDR3 comprises 12 residues. CDR3 sequence (DNA): TGTGCCACCACTAGGGAAGACTATGGCTACACCTTC. This encodes CATTREDYGYTF.

The rearrangement links TRBV11-3 to TRBJ2-2, with 7 nucleotides matching TRBD1. The V and J ends lost 8 bases and 4 bases, in that order; junction bases with no gene match: 1. This CDR3 region has 12 residues. Germline V lookup: CDR1 SGHNT, CDR2 YENEEA. CDR3: CASSGGTGELFF. For the CDR3, the DNA is TGTGCCAGCTCAGGGGGCACCGGGGAGCTGTTTTTT.

The genes are TRBV6-6 and TRBJ1-1, with D hard to call. Germline V gene sequence: CDR1 MNHNY, CDR2 SVGAGI (reference sequence). There are 15 residues in the CDR3. The V and J ends lost 6 bases and 4 bases respectively, with 18 bases between them. CDR3 sequence (DNA): TGTGCCAGCAGCCGAAGCCAGGTCACGCTCACTGAAGCTTTCTTT. It translates to CASSRSQVTLTEAFF.

V is TRBV4-1 and J is TRBJ2-5, with D tentatively TRBD1 (5 bases). CDR1 MGHRA and CDR2 YSYEKL come from the germline V gene. The CDR3 runs 15 residues. Trimming removed 3 bases at V and 2 bases at J, with 13 bases between. The CDR3 here is CASSQTLAGQETQYF. The CDR3 DNA follows: TGCGCCAGCAGCCAGACATTAGCAGGGCAAGAGACCCAGTACTTC.